The T cell receptor beta chain under discussion was sequenced for a study of T cells in localized non-small cell lung cancer. Details on this clone: Its target is unknown.

Trimming shortened V by 7 bases and J by 3 bases, and 13 bases separated the two germline ends. Germline V gene sequence: CDR1 MDHEN, CDR2 SYDVKM. The CDR3 runs to 13 residues. Broader study findings: Because only a single region of the tumor was sequenced, heterogeneity remains possible. Turning up in adjacent lung were a median roughly 50 of the top 100 tumor clones.

Profiling relied on immunoSEQ multiplex PCR, and the TCRdb table lists in-frame clones only, not all of them. The sample includes roughly 40,000 clones, about 76% seen only once; the top ten take under 7.5%. Specimen: peripheral blood mononuclear cells, collected before any cancer treatment. This chain joins TRBV28 and TRBJ2-7; either TRBD1 or TRBD2 may fit D (5 bases each). This receptor was taken from a male donor older than 55 with stage II lung adenocarcinoma. CDR3 nucleotide sequence: TGTGCCAGCACCCCTTTGGGGGTCTACGAGCAGTACTTC. It is translated as CASTPLGVYEQYF.